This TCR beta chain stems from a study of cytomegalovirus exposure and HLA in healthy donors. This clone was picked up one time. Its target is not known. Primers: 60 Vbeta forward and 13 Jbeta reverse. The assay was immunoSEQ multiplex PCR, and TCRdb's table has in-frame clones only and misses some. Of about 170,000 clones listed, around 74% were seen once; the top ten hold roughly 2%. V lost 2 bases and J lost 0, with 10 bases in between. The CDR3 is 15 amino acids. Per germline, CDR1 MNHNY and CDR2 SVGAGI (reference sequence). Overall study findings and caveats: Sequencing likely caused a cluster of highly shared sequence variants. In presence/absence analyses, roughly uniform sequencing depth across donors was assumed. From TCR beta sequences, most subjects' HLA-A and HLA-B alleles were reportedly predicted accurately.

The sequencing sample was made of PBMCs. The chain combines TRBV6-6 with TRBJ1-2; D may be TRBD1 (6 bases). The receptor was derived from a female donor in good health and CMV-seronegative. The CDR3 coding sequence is TGTGCCAGCAGTTACGCAGGGGTTGCTAACTATGGCTACACCTTC. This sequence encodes CASSYAGVANYGYTF.